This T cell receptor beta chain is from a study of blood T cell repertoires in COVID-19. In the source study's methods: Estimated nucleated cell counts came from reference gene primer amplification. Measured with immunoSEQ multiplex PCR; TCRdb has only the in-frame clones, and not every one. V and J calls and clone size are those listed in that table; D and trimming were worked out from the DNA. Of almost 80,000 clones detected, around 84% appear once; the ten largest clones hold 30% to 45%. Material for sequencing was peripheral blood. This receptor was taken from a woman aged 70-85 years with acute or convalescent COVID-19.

The CDR3: CASSSLAGTPDTQYF. DNA for the CDR3: TGCGCCAGCAGCTCCTTAGCGGGAACCCCAGATACGCAGTATTTT. The chain employs TRBV5-1 and TRBJ2-3, with 8 nucleotides matching TRBD2. The germline gives CDR1 SGHRS, CDR2 YFSETQ. The junction had 7 bases not matched to a gene; V was cut back by 3 bases and J by 4 bases. CDR3 size: 15 residues.